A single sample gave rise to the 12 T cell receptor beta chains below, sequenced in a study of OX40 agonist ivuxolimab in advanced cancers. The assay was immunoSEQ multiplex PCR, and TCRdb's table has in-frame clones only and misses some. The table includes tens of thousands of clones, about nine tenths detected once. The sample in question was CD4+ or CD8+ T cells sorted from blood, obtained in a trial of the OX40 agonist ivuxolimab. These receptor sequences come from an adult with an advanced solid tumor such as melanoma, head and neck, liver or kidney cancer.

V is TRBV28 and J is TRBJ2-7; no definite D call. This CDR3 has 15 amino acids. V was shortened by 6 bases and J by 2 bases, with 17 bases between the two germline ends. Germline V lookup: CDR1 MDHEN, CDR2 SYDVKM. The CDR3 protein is CASSPPQPEPYEQYF. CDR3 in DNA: TGTGCCAGCAGCCCACCCCAGCCGGAGCCCTACGAGCAGTACTTC.

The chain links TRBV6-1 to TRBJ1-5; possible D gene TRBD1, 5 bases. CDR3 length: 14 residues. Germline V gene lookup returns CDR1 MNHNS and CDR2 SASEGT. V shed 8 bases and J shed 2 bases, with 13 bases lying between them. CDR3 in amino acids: CASRGVGGNQPQHF. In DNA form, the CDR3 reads TGTGCCAGCCGCGGCGTAGGGGGCAATCAGCCCCAGCATTTT.

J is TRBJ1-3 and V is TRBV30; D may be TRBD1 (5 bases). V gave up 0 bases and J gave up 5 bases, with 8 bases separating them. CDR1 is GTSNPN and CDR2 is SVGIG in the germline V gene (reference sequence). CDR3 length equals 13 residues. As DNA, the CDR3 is TGTGCCTGGAGTGTAAGGGGCAGAAACACCATATATTTT. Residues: CAWSVRGRNTIYF.

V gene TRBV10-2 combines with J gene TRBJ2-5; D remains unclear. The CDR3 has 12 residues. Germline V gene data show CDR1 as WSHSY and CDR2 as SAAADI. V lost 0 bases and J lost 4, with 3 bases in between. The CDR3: CASSESLETQYF. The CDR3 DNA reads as TGCGCCAGCAGTGAGTCCTTAGAGACCCAGTACTTC.

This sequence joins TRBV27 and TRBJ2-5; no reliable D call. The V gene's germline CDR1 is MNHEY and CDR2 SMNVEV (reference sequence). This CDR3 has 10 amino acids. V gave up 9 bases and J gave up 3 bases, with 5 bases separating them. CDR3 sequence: CARNKETQYF. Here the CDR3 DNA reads TGTGCCAGGAATAAAGAGACCCAGTACTTC.

CDR3 DNA sequence: TGTGCCTGTGGATGGAGTTCCTACGAGCAGTACTTC. It encodes CACGWSSYEQYF. The V and J genes are TRBV30 and TRBJ2-7; no reliable D call. The CDR3 has 12 residues. Germline V gives CDR1 GTSNPN, CDR2 SVGIG (reference sequence). Trimming took 6 bases from V and 1 from J, leaving 10 bases between them. The entire variable domain, with the rest obtained from reference TRBV30 and TRBJ2-7, is as follows: SQTIHQWPATLVQPVGSPLSLECTVEGTSNPNLYWYRQAAGRGLQLLFYSVGIGQISSEVPQNLSASRPQDRQFILSSKKLLLSDSGFYLCACGWSSYEQYFGPGTRLTVT.

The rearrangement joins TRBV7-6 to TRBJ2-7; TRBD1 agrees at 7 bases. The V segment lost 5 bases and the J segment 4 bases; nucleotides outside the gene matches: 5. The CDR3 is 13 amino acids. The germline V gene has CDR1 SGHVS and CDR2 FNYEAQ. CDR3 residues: CASSPRTGYEQYF. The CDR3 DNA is TGTGCCAGCAGCCCGCGGACAGGTTACGAGCAGTACTTC.

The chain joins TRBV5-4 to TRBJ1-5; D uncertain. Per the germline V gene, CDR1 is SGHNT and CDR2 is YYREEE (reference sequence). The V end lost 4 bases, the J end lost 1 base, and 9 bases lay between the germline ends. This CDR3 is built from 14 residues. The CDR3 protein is CASSRSGSNQPQHF. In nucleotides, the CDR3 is TGTGCCAGCAGCCGGAGCGGGAGCAATCAGCCCCAGCATTTT.

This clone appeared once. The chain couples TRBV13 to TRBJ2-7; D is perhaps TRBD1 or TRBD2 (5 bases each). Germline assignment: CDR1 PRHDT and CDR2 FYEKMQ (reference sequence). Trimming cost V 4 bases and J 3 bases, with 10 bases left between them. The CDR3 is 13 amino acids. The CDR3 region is CASSSGPSYEQYF. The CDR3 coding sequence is TGTGCCAGCAGCTCGGGGCCCAGCTACGAGCAGTACTTC.

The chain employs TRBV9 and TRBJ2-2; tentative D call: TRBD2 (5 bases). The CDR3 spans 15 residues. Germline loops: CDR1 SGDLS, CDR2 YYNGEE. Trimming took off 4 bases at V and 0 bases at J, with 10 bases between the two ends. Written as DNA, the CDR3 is TGTGCCAGCAGCTACCAGAGGGCGAACACCGGGGAGCTGTTTTTT. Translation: CASSYQRANTGELFF.

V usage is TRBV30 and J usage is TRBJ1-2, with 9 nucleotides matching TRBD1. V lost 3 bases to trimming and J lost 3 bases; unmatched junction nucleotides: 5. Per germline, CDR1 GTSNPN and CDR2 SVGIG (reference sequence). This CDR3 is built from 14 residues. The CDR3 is CAWRGQGWDYGYTF. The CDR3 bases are TGTGCCTGGAGGGGACAGGGTTGGGACTATGGCTACACCTTC. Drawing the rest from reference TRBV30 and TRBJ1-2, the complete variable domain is SQTIHQWPATLVQPVGSPLSLECTVEGTSNPNLYWYRQAAGRGLQLLFYSVGIGQISSEVPQNLSASRPQDRQFILSSKKLLLSDSGFYLCAWRGQGWDYGYTFGSGTRLTVV.

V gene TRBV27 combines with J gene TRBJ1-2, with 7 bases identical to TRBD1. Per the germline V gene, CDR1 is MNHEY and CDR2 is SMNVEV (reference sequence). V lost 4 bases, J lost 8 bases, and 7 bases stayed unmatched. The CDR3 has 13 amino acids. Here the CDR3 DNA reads TGTGCCAGCAGTTATCAGGGGGGGCGGGGCTACACCTTC. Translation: CASSYQGGRGYTF.